These 3 T cell receptor beta chains originate from one sample sequenced in a study of shared clonotypes between healthy human individuals. Assay: immunoSEQ multiplex PCR; the TCRdb copy retains only in-frame clones and omits some. The sample contains roughly 2.6 million clones, just over 90% of which appear only once. Sequencing was performed on naive CD4+ T cells sorted from blood. Subset specified: CD45RA+ positively selected. These receptors were collected from a man younger than 30 in good health.

The chain employs TRBV6-1 and TRBJ1-6; D uncertain. Trimming shortened V by 0 bases and J by 2 bases, and 8 bases separated the two germline ends. The CDR3 consists of 16 residues. Looked up from germline, CDR1 is MNHNS and CDR2 is SASEGT. The CDR3 bases are TGTGCCAGCAGTGAAGCGGAGGGCACCTATAATTCACCCCTCCACTTT. Protein: CASSEAEGTYNSPLHF.

This chain uses TRBV10-2 with TRBJ1-1; D is unresolved. This CDR3 has 13 residues. Germline V CDR1 and CDR2: WSHSY, SAAADI. Trimming removed 0 bases at V and 0 bases at J, with 2 bases between. The CDR3: CASSESMNTEAFF. The CDR3 DNA reads TGCGCCAGCAGTGAGTCGATGAACACTGAAGCTTTCTTT.

CDR3 nucleotides: TGTGCCAGCAGTGCCGGGACGTCCTATAATTCACCCCTCCACTTT. Translation gives CASSAGTSYNSPLHF. The chain uses TRBV2 and TRBJ1-6; a possible D gene is TRBD1 (5 bases). This CDR3 contains 15 residues. V gave up 4 bases and J gave up 1 base, with 8 bases separating them. Germline V gene data show CDR1 as SNHLY and CDR2 as FYNNEI. Using reference TRBV2 and TRBJ1-6 for the parts outside the CDR3, the full variable domain is EPEVTQTPSHQVTQMGQEVILRCVPISNHLYFYWYRQILGQKVEFLVSFYNNEISEKSEIFDDQFSVERPDGSNFTLKIRSTKLEDSAMYFCASSAGTSYNSPLHFGNGTRLTVT.